The T cell receptor (beta chain) described here comes from a study of regulatory T cells in long-lasting Graves disease. V lost 3 bases and J 3 bases, leaving 11 bases between the germline ends. Germline V gene data show CDR1 as DFQATT and CDR2 as SNEGSKA (reference sequence). The CDR3 length is 13 residues. This clonotype was detected many times. Through Arm-PCR of CDR3 regions and iRepertoire HTBI primers, TCR beta libraries were built. TCRdb re-derived calls from the multiplex PCR reads in MiXCR, one entry per CDR3 protein. In the table there are around 480,000 distinct CDR3 sequences, about 16% of which are singletons. Described time point: newly diagnosed GD, antithyroid drugs for less than 3 months. Preparation of the TCR library used RNA extracted from PBMCs. These sequences were also reported in another study, on T cells in Graves' hyperthyroidism and ophthalmopathy. That paper states: Patients showing uncontrolled infection, other autoimmune disease, pregnancy or lactation were ineligible. When the TCR CDR3 underwent first-round RT-PCR, the HTBI primer set was used. In simple terms, a model built on 13 V-J features told ophthalmopathy apart from stable hyperthyroidism.

The TCR sequence derives from a woman aged 35 to 60 with Graves disease. The J gene is TRBJ1-2, the V gene TRBV20-1; the D gene is possibly TRBD1 (5 bases). This specimen was peripheral blood mononuclear cells (PBMCs), taken at new diagnosis, from a patient treated with antithyroid drugs. In DNA form, the CDR3 reads TGCAGTGCTAGGGGGGGAGGTCACTATGGCTACACCTTC. Its translation is CSARGGGHYGYTF.